This T cell receptor beta chain originates from a study of early T cells in non-severe SARS-CoV-2 infection. TCRdb redid the calling of the 5' RACE reads with MiXCR, one entry per CDR3 protein. Of some 80,000 distinct CDR3 sequences listed, 12% to 15% are singletons. This clonotype was counted at least ten times. This TCR came from an adult who was a healthcare worker with PCR-confirmed SARS-CoV-2 infection or an uninfected control (not recorded which). Sequenced: whole blood.

The CDR3, as DNA: TGTGCCATCAAGCACGAGGGGAAGTACGATGGCTACACCTTC. Encoded protein: CAIKHEGKYDGYTF. The V call is TRBV10-3, the J call TRBJ1-2, with D possibly TRBD1 on 5 matching bases. Trimming pared 7 bases from V and 6 bases from J, leaving 18 bases between. This CDR3 is 14 amino acids long. In germline, CDR1 is ENHRY, CDR2 SYGVKD.